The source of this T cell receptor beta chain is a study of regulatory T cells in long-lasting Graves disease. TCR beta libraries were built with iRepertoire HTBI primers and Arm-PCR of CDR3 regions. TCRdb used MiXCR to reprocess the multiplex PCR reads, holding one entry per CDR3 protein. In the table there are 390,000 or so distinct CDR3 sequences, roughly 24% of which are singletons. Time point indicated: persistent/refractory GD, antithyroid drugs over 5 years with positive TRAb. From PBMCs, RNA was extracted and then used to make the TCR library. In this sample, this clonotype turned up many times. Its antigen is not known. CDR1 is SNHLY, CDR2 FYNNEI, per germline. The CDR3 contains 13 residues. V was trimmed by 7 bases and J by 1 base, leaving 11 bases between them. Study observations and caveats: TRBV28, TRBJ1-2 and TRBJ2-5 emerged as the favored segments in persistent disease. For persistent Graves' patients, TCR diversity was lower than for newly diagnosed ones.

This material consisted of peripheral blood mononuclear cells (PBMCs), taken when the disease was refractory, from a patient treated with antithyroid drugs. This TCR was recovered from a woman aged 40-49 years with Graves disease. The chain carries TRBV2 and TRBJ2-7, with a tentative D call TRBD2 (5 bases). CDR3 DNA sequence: TGTGCCAGCACCAGCGGAAGTTCCTACGAGCAGTACTTC. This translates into CASTSGSSYEQYF.